These T cell receptor beta chains were read from a single sample in a study of blood T cell repertoires in COVID-19. Assay: immunoSEQ multiplex PCR; the TCRdb copy retains only in-frame clones and omits some. The table lists some 370,000 clones, more than 70% of them singletons. The sequencing sample was made of peripheral blood. These receptors were obtained from a woman aged 30 to 39 with COVID-19, enrolled during active disease. The CDR3 runs from the conserved cysteine through the conserved F or W. D genes are given only for firm matches. The size entry is marked missing in some rows and otherwise reads once, few, many or a size class.

D gene,clone size,J gene,V gene,CDR3 protein,CDR3 DNA
TRBD1,NA,TRBJ2-7,TRBV7-7,CASSLLGQGGEQYF,TGTGCTAGCAGCTTGCTGGGACAGGGGGGCGAGCAGTACTTC
NA,few,TRBJ1-5,TRBV28,CASSLIQGPGSGPQHF,TGTGCCAGCAGTTTAATTCAGGGCCCGGGTAGTGGGCCCCAGCATTTT
TRBD1,NA,TRBJ1-4,TRBV28,CASTGTVGGKLFF,TGTGCCAGCACAGGGACAGTGGGAGGAAAACTGTTTTTT
NA,NA,TRBJ1-5,TRBV24-1,CATSESGHLSNQPQHF,TGTGCCACCAGTGAATCAGGACACTTGAGCAATCAGCCCCAGCATTTT
TRBD2,NA,TRBJ2-1,TRBV5-1,CASSLQGLAGGSYNEQFF,TGCGCCAGCAGCCTCCAGGGACTAGCGGGAGGATCTTACAATGAGCAGTTCTTC
NA,NA,TRBJ1-6,TRBV2,CASSEGQWNSPLHF,TGTGCCAGCAGTGAAGGACAGTGGAATTCACCCCTCCACTTT
TRBD1,once,TRBJ2-3,TRBV19,CASSQQGSNTDTQYF,TGTGCCAGTAGCCAACAGGGGTCTAACACAGATACGCAGTATTTT
TRBD1,few,TRBJ1-6,TRBV25-1,CASSRDRYNSPLHF,TGTGCCAGCAGCCGGGACAGATATAATTCACCCCTCCACTTT
NA,NA,TRBJ2-1,TRBV6-5,CASSYSSGGHYNEQFF,TGTGCCAGCAGTTACTCGTCCGGGGGTCATTACAATGAGCAGTTCTTC
TRBD2,NA,TRBJ2-5,TRBV4-1,CASSHGRGGLAGVGQYF,TGCGCCAGCAGCCACGGACGGGGGGGACTAGCGGGAGTTGGCCAGTACTTC
NA,NA,TRBJ2-7,TRBV2,CASAGNLEQYF,TGTGCCAGCGCAGGTAACCTCGAGCAGTACTTC
NA,NA,TRBJ2-7,TRBV5-6,CASSLVDSIYEQYF,TGTGCCAGCAGCCTAGTTGATAGTATCTACGAGCAGTACTTC
NA,once,TRBJ2-4,TRBV28,CAASEAKNIQYF,TGTGCTGCCTCCGAGGCCAAAAACATTCAGTACTTC
TRBD1,NA,TRBJ1-2,TRBV10-2,CASRREGAGGYTF,TGCGCCAGCAGGAGAGAGGGGGCGGGTGGCTACACCTTC
TRBD1,NA,TRBJ1-1,TRBV2,CASSAGTGDTEAFF,TGTGCCAGCAGCGCCGGGACAGGGGACACTGAAGCTTTCTTT
TRBD2,NA,TRBJ2-7,TRBV28,CASSPGLAGGRTYEQYF,TGTGCCAGCAGCCCGGGACTAGCGGGAGGGCGCACCTACGAGCAGTACTTC
TRBD1,NA,TRBJ1-1,TRBV6-6,CASSQQGVRTEAFF,TGTGCCAGCAGCCAACAGGGGGTTCGCACTGAAGCTTTCTTT
TRBD2,NA,TRBJ2-3,TRBV10-2,CASSVGGDTQYF,TGCGCCAGCAGTGTGGGGGGGGATACGCAGTATTTT
NA,NA,TRBJ2-1,TRBV6-5,CASSPRRGTYNEQFF,TGTGCCAGCAGCCCCAGGCGAGGGACCTACAATGAGCAGTTCTTC
TRBD1,NA,TRBJ2-5,TRBV5-1,CASSSRDRRQETQYF,TGCGCCAGCAGCTCCCGGGACAGGCGCCAAGAGACCCAGTACTTC
NA,NA,TRBJ2-7,TRBV13,CASSFRSYEQYF,TGTGCCAGCAGCTTTCGTAGTTACGAGCAGTACTTC
NA,NA,TRBJ2-7,TRBV4-1,CASSQFMQGHEQYF,TGCGCCAGCAGCCAATTTATGCAGGGCCACGAGCAGTACTTC
TRBD1,NA,TRBJ2-2,TRBV28,CASSFLDRANTGELFF,TGTGCCAGCAGTTTTTTGGACAGGGCGAACACCGGGGAGCTGTTTTTT
TRBD1,NA,TRBJ2-7,TRBV10-3,CAISDPAGQGFYEQYF,TGTGCCATCAGTGACCCAGCGGGACAGGGATTCTACGAGCAGTACTTC
NA,NA,TRBJ2-5,TRBV11-1,CASREDYEQETQYF,TGTGCCAGCAGGGAGGATTACGAACAAGAGACCCAGTACTTC
NA,few,TRBJ1-1,TRBV5-1,CASSTAEGEATEAFF,TGCGCCAGCAGCACGGCGGAAGGGGAGGCCACTGAAGCTTTCTTT
NA,NA,TRBJ1-2,TRBV28,CASTKSAGPPNYGYTF,TGTGCCAGCACCAAATCGGCGGGCCCGCCTAACTATGGCTACACCTTC
NA,few,TRBJ1-1,TRBV6-5,CASSRGGHTEAFF,TGTGCCAGCAGTAGGGGGGGACACACTGAAGCTTTCTTT
NA,NA,TRBJ1-2,TRBV28,CATSRRRGYTF,TGTGCCACCTCACGGAGGCGGGGCTACACCTTC
NA,NA,TRBJ2-3,TRBV6-2/TRBV6-3,CASSSLAFTDTQYF,TGTGCCAGCAGTTCGCTAGCGTTCACAGATACGCAGTATTTT
NA,NA,TRBJ1-4,TRBV2,CASTREGEKLFF,TGTGCCAGCACGAGGGAGGGTGAAAAACTGTTTTTT
TRBD2,NA,TRBJ2-2,TRBV7-9,CASSLSSGRLGELFF,TGTGCCAGCAGCTTATCTAGCGGGAGGTTGGGGGAGCTGTTTTTT
NA,NA,TRBJ2-2,TRBV11-2,CASIKTAGNTGELFF,TGTGCCAGCATTAAGACAGCGGGGAACACCGGGGAGCTGTTTTTT
NA,NA,TRBJ2-2,TRBV24-1,CATSDLGDTNTGELFF,TGTGCCACCAGTGATTTGGGGGACACAAACACCGGGGAGCTGTTTTTT
NA,once,TRBJ2-7,TRBV5-6,CASSLLPSYEQYF,TGTGCCAGCAGCTTACTGCCCTCCTACGAGCAGTACTTC
TRBD1,NA,TRBJ2-7,TRBV11-2,CASSFDRGPYEQYF,TGTGCCAGCAGCTTCGACAGGGGGCCCTACGAGCAGTACTTC
NA,NA,TRBJ1-3,TRBV6-2/TRBV6-3,CASSSRGQGFRSGNTIYF,TGTGCCAGCAGTTCCCGCGGGCAGGGGTTTCGGTCTGGAAACACCATATATTTT
TRBD2,NA,TRBJ2-1,TRBV10-3,CANPSGSFYNEQFF,TGTGCCAACCCTAGCGGGAGTTTCTACAATGAGCAGTTCTTC
TRBD1,NA,TRBJ2-7,TRBV6-6,CASSYTVNRGVGEQYF,TGTGCCAGCAGTTACACAGTAAACAGGGGAGTAGGGGAGCAGTACTTC
NA,NA,TRBJ2-1,TRBV2,CASRERPPNEQFF,TGTGCCAGCCGCGAGCGACCCCCGAATGAGCAGTTCTTC
TRBD2,NA,TRBJ2-3,TRBV30,CAWGGAGGDTQYF,TGTGCCTGGGGGGGAGCGGGAGGGGATACGCAGTATTTT
TRBD1,NA,TRBJ1-5,TRBV7-9,CASSLAPLTGDSNQPQHF,TGTGCCAGCAGCTTAGCCCCCTTGACAGGGGATAGCAATCAGCCCCAGCATTTT
TRBD1,NA,TRBJ2-2,TRBV4-2,CASSPDRGSTGELFF,TGTGCCAGCAGCCCTGACAGGGGCAGCACCGGGGAGCTGTTTTTT
NA,NA,TRBJ2-2,TRBV21-1,CASSTSWRQDHAGELFF,TGTGCCAGCAGCACCTCGTGGAGACAGGACCACGCCGGGGAGCTGTTTTTT
TRBD2,NA,TRBJ2-1,TRBV9,CASSVESSGSYNEQFF,TGTGCCAGCAGCGTAGAAAGTAGCGGGTCCTACAATGAGCAGTTCTTC
TRBD2,NA,TRBJ2-7,TRBV6-1,CASSEEAGGGYEQYF,TGTGCCAGCAGTGAAGAGGCGGGAGGTGGGTACGAGCAGTACTTC
TRBD2,NA,TRBJ2-1,TRBV6-2/TRBV6-3,CASSYSVASGPTTYNEQFF,TGTGCCAGCAGTTACTCGGTGGCTAGCGGGCCGACTACCTACAATGAGCAGTTCTTC
TRBD1,NA,TRBJ2-5,TRBV5-1,CASSSSDRGRGETQYF,TGCGCCAGCAGCTCAAGCGACAGGGGGCGAGGAGAGACCCAGTACTTC
NA,NA,TRBJ1-3,TRBV6-2/TRBV6-3,CASSFRGGPGNTIYF,TGTGCCAGCAGTTTTCGAGGAGGCCCTGGAAACACCATATATTTT
NA,NA,TRBJ1-4,TRBV4-1,CASSPTLQPRGEKLFF,TGCGCCAGCAGCCCTACGCTGCAACCCAGAGGTGAAAAACTGTTTTTT
TRBD1,NA,TRBJ1-1,TRBV4-3,CASSPGQSTEAFF,TGCGCCAGCAGCCCGGGACAGAGCACTGAAGCTTTCTTT
NA,NA,TRBJ2-1,TRBV6-1,CASSEYRDEQFF,TGTGCCAGCAGTGAATACAGGGATGAGCAGTTCTTC